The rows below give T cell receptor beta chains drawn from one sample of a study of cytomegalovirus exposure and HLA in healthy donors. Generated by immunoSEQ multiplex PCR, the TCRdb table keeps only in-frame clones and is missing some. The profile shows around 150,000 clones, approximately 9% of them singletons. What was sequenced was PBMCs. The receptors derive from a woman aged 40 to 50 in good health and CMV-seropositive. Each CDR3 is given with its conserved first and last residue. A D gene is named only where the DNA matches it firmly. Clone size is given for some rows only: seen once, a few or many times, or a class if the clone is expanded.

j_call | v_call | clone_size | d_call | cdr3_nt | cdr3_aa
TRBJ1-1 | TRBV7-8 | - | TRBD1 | TGTGCCAGCAGGACGACAGGGGAGCACACTGAAGCTTTCTTT | CASRTTGEHTEAFF
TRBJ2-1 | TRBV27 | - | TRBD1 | TGTGCCAGCAGTTCCCGGGACAGGTCCTACAATGAGCAGTTCTTC | CASSSRDRSYNEQFF
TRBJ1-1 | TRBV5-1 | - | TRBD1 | TGCGCCAGCAGCCCCGGATTAGGACAGGGGGCGCGGGACACTGAAGCTTTCTTT | CASSPGLGQGARDTEAFF
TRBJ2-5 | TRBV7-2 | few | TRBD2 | TGTGCCAGCAGCCCCTGGACTAGTATGGAGACCCAGTACTTC | CASSPWTSMETQYF
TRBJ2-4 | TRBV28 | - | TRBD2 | TGTGCCAGCAGGCTAACTAGCGGGGGGGCAAGGGGCATTCAGTACTTC | CASRLTSGGARGIQYF
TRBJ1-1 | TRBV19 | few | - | TGTGCCAGTATAAGAGGGAGGAACACTGAAGCTTTCTTT | CASIRGRNTEAFF
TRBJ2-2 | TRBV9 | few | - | TGTGCCAGCAGCGGTGGACAGCTCCTCACCGGGGAGCTGTTTTTT | CASSGGQLLTGELFF
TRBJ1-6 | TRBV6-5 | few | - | TGTGCCAGCAGTTACTCGGTAACTCGTAATAATTCACCCCTCCACTTT | CASSYSVTRNNSPLHF
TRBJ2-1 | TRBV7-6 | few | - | TGTGCCAGCAGCTCTCACGGGGGCTCCTACAATGAGCAGTTCTTC | CASSSHGGSYNEQFF
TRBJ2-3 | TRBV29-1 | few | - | TGCAGCGTTGTTGGGGGCGCCCACACAGATACGCAGTATTTT | CSVVGGAHTDTQYF
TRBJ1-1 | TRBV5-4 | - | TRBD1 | TGTGCCAGCAGCTTGGTAACAGGGGCGAACACTGAAGCTTTCTTT | CASSLVTGANTEAFF
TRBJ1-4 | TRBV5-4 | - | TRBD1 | TGTGCCAGTAGCAAGGGACAGGGGGCGGTTGCAACTAATGAAAAACTGTTTTTT | CASSKGQGAVATNEKLFF
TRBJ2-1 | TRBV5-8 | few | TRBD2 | TGTGCCAGCAGTCAGCGGGGGGGCCCTCGCGATGAGCAGTTCTTC | CASSQRGGPRDEQFF